The next 25 T cell receptor beta chains were all read from a single sample in a study of cytomegalovirus exposure and HLA in healthy donors. Primers included in the PCR were 60 Vbeta and 13 Jbeta primers. Generated by immunoSEQ multiplex PCR, the TCRdb table keeps only in-frame clones and is missing some. The data hold over 150,000 clones, with around 79% observed a single time. The sequenced sample was PBMCs. The receptors stem from a male donor in good health and CMV-seropositive.

This clone has more than one count but fewer than ten. This chain links TRBV7-3 with TRBJ2-7; weak D call: TRBD1 (6 bases). Germline-derived CDR1 and CDR2 are SGHTA and FQGTGA. The CDR3 runs to 13 residues. The ends were cut back, 4 bases at V and 3 bases at J, with 10 bases in the middle. CDR3 region: CASSSKQGYEQYF. CDR3 DNA: TGTGCCAGCAGCTCGAAACAGGGCTACGAGCAGTACTTC.

V gene TRBV2 combines with J gene TRBJ2-4; TRBD1 agrees at 8 bases. The V gene's germline CDR1 is SNHLY and CDR2 FYNNEI. With 3 bases clipped from V and 1 base from J, the junction kept 5 bases outside the gene matches. CDR3 size: 16 residues. The DNA for the CDR3 is TGTGCCAGCAGTGATTCGACAGGGGCGGCCAAAAACATTCAGTACTTC. Translated, it gives CASSDSTGAAKNIQYF.

In this sample, this clone turned up a few times. The rearrangement uses TRBV2 and TRBJ2-4, with 9 bases matching TRBD2. The CDR3 totals 11 residues. The J segment lost 7 bases and the V segment lost 10 bases, leaving 2 bases of the junction unmatched. Germline V gene sequence: CDR1 SNHLY, CDR2 FYNNEI. CDR3 nucleotide sequence: TGTGCCACCGCGGGAGGGAACATTCAGTACTTC. Translating gives CATAGGNIQYF. The complete variable domain, with remaining parts taken from reference TRBV2 and TRBJ2-4, reads EPEVTQTPSHQVTQMGQEVILRCVPISNHLYFYWYRQILGQKVEFLVSFYNNEISEKSEIFDDQFSVERPDGSNFTLKIRSTKLEDSAMYFCATAGGNIQYFGAGTRLSVL.

This CDR3 reads CASSSTGSSIYF. The CDR3, as DNA: TGTGCCAGCAGCTCTACAGGTTCGAGCATATATTTT. V usage is TRBV5-4 and J usage is TRBJ1-3, with D possibly TRBD1 on 5 matching bases. CDR1 is SGHNT and CDR2 is YYREEE in the germline V gene (reference sequence). The CDR3 runs to 12 residues. Deletions cut 3 bases from V and 12 bases from J, with 13 bases between.

This clone has more than one count but fewer than ten. Other DNA sequences in this sample translate to the same CDR3. V is TRBV2 and J is TRBJ2-1; D possibly corresponds to TRBD2 (6 bases). The CDR3 covers 14 residues. Germline CDR1 reads SNHLY; CDR2 reads FYNNEI. V lost 3 bases, J lost 3 bases, and 9 bases lay in between. CDR3 protein: CASSDGGGYNEQFF. The DNA for the CDR3 is TGTGCCAGCAGTGACGGGGGTGGCTACAATGAGCAGTTCTTC. The variable domain in full, completed from reference TRBV2 and TRBJ2-1, reads EPEVTQTPSHQVTQMGQEVILRCVPISNHLYFYWYRQILGQKVEFLVSFYNNEISEKSEIFDDQFSVERPDGSNFTLKIRSTKLEDSAMYFCASSDGGGYNEQFFGPGTRLTVL.

Regarding this clone: Other DNA sequences in this sample translate to the same CDR3. The chain recombines TRBV20-1 with TRBJ2-7; weak D call: TRBD1 (6 bases). The CDR3 extends over 11 amino acids. The V end was cut by 3 bases, the J end by 3 bases, with 6 bases between. Germline V gene sequence: CDR1 DFQATT, CDR2 SNEGSKA (reference sequence). The CDR3 is CSASRGYEQYF. The DNA for the CDR3 is TGCAGTGCTAGCAGGGGCTACGAGCAGTACTTC.

The CDR3 protein is CASSLRGVGDTQYF. CDR3 DNA sequence: TGTGCCAGCAGCTTAAGGGGGGTAGGAGATACGCAGTATTTT. V gene TRBV7-3 combines with J gene TRBJ2-3; D might be TRBD2 (6 bases). CDR3 length equals 14 residues. V lost 1 base, J lost 5 bases, and 10 bases lay in between. From germline, CDR1 is SGHTA and CDR2 FQGTGA.

This clone appeared a single time. V usage is TRBV7-9 and J usage is TRBJ2-7, with 11 bases lining up with TRBD2. Trimming took 6 bases from V and 1 from J; bases not matched to a gene: 8. Germline CDR1 and CDR2: SEHNR and FQNEAQ (reference sequence). This CDR3 spans 16 amino acids. The CDR3 bases are TGTGCCAGCAGTCAAACTAGCGGGGGAGATTCCTACGAGCAGTACTTC. Amino acids: CASSQTSGGDSYEQYF. Full variable domain (missing parts from reference TRBV7-9 and TRBJ2-7): DTGVSQNPRHKITKRGQNVTFRCDPISEHNRLYWYRQTLGQGPEFLTYFQNEAQLEKSRLLSDRFSAERPKGSFSTLEIQRTEQGDSAMYLCASSQTSGGDSYEQYFGPGTRLTVT.

This clone was seen just once. This chain joins TRBV10-3 and TRBJ2-7; weak D call: TRBD1 (6 bases). This CDR3 has 13 amino acids. Germline CDR1 is ENHRY and CDR2 is SYGVKD. Trimming stripped 4 bases from V and 0 bases from J, with 7 bases between. The CDR3 DNA reads as TGTGCCATCAGTGGGACAGCCTCCTACGAGCAGTACTTC. This gives the protein CAISGTASYEQYF.

This chain uses TRBV27 with TRBJ1-2; 10 positions match TRBD1. The CDR3 length is 16 residues. Losses at the gene ends were 2 bases for V and 7 bases for J; bases not matched to a gene: 10. The V gene's germline CDR1 is MNHEY and CDR2 SMNVEV (reference sequence). DNA for the CDR3: TGTGCCAGCAGTTTACTCGGGACAGGGGTTATGGGTGGCTACACCTTC. Residues: CASSLLGTGVMGGYTF.

This chain links TRBV5-8 with TRBJ1-1; D is undetermined. Germline V CDR1 and CDR2: SGHTS, YDEGEE. The CDR3 has 14 residues. Trimming left V 4 bases short and J 0 bases short, with 10 bases between. The CDR3 here is CASSTEQMNTEAFF. As DNA, the CDR3 is TGTGCCAGCAGCACCGAACAGATGAACACTGAAGCTTTCTTT.

The chain is built from TRBV11-2 and TRBJ1-2, with D hard to call. Trimming shortened V by 4 bases and J by 4 bases, and 4 bases separated the two germline ends. This CDR3 is built from 11 residues. CDR1 and CDR2 (germline): SGHAT, FQNNGV. CDR3 DNA sequence: TGTGCCAGCAGCTCCTCCTATGGCTACACCTTC. Translating gives CASSSSYGYTF.

The chain joins TRBV18 to TRBJ1-4; D possibly corresponds to TRBD1 (6 bases). CDR3 length: 16 amino acids. Germline CDR1 KGHSH, CDR2 LQKENI. V lost 3 bases and J lost 8, with 19 bases in between. The CDR3 spells CASSPLRGPINEKLFF. DNA of the CDR3: TGTGCCAGCTCACCGCTCAGGGGCCCTATCAACGAAAAACTGTTTTTT.

About this clone: Other DNA sequences in this sample translate to the same CDR3. The chain uses TRBV5-6 and TRBJ1-2; the match to TRBD1 covers 8 bases. CDR1 SGHDT and CDR2 YYEEEE come from the germline V gene. There are 14 residues in the CDR3. V gave up 0 bases and J gave up 5 bases; unmatched junction bases: 3. The CDR3 sequence: CASSLGQGIYGYTF. The CDR3, as DNA: TGTGCCAGCAGCTTGGGACAGGGGATTTATGGCTACACCTTC.

The chain couples TRBV7-9 to TRBJ1-2; tentatively, D is TRBD1 (5 bases). Trimming removed 3 bases from V and 7 bases from J, with 15 bases in between. Per the germline V gene, CDR1 is SEHNR and CDR2 is FQNEAQ (reference sequence). The CDR3 totals 14 residues. DNA for the CDR3: TGTGCCAGCAGCTTCCTCGACAGTCTTTCTGGCTACACCTTC. As protein: CASSFLDSLSGYTF.

The rearrangement joins TRBV6-1 to TRBJ2-5; possibly TRBD1 for D (6 bases). This CDR3 has 15 amino acids. Germline V gene sequence: CDR1 MNHNS, CDR2 SASEGT. The ends were cut back, 8 bases at V and 5 bases at J, with 21 bases in the middle. CDR3 nucleotide sequence: TGTGCCAGCGTACGCTCCCAGGGGCTCGAGGAGACCCAGTACTTC. It yields the protein CASVRSQGLEETQYF.

The table lists this clone with a count of one. The chain is built from TRBV29-1 and TRBJ1-1; D possibly corresponds to TRBD1 (5 bases). Looked up from germline, CDR1 is SQVTM and CDR2 is ANQGSEA. The CDR3 covers 14 residues. V lost 3 bases to trimming and J lost 5 bases, with 16 bases between them. The CDR3 sequence: CSVESAGMGTEAFF. CDR3 in DNA: TGCAGCGTTGAGTCGGCAGGGATGGGAACTGAAGCTTTCTTT.

The chain carries TRBV11-2 and TRBJ1-2; 11 bases match TRBD1. Looked up from germline, CDR1 is SGHAT and CDR2 is FQNNGV. The CDR3 contains 14 residues. V gave up 4 bases and J gave up 6 bases; unmatched junction bases: 4. CDR3 coding DNA: TGTGCCAGCAGCTCTGGACAGGGGGCCGATGGCTACACCTTC. Amino acid sequence: CASSSGQGADGYTF.

The chain is built from TRBV5-4 and TRBJ2-5; D is unresolved. CDR3 length: 14 amino acids. Germline V gene lookup returns CDR1 SGHNT and CDR2 YYREEE (reference sequence). V was pared by 0 bases and J by 2 bases, with 8 bases between. This CDR3 is CASSLVAAQETQYF. Here the CDR3 DNA reads TGTGCCAGCAGCTTGGTTGCGGCTCAAGAGACCCAGTACTTC.

This chain connects TRBV7-8 to TRBJ1-1; 8 bases match TRBD1. J lost 2 bases, V lost 3 bases, and 5 bases had no gene match. The CDR3 is 15 amino acids. Germline V gene data show CDR1 as SGHVS and CDR2 as FQNEAQ. The CDR3 DNA reads as TGTGCCAGCAGCTTGACAGGGGACTCCAACACTGAAGCTTTCTTT. It codes for CASSLTGDSNTEAFF.

This chain uses TRBV6-5 with TRBJ1-6, with 10 bases aligning to TRBD1. Germline CDR1 is MNHEY and CDR2 is SVGAGI. V gave up 6 bases and J gave up 8 bases; unmatched junction bases: 7. The CDR3 length is 15 residues. DNA of the CDR3: TGTGCCAGCAGAACCCGGGACAGGGGTGATTCACCCCTCCACTTT. Translation gives CASRTRDRGDSPLHF.

V gene TRBV15 combines with J gene TRBJ2-1; the D gene is possibly TRBD1 (5 bases). Germline CDR1 is LNHNV and CDR2 is YYDKDF (reference sequence). V was pared by 0 bases and J by 3 bases, with 12 bases between. The CDR3 runs 16 residues. The CDR3 DNA reads TGTGCCACCAGCAGAGAGGGGCAGGCCTACTACAATGAGCAGTTCTTC. It specifies CATSREGQAYYNEQFF.

The rearrangement joins TRBV5-1 to TRBJ2-3, with TRBD2 as a possible D gene (6 bases). Trimming took 0 bases from V and 4 from J, leaving 15 bases between them. This CDR3 region has 16 residues. Germline V lookup: CDR1 SGHRS, CDR2 YFSETQ. CDR3 residues: CASSLVGGTVPDTQYF. CDR3 DNA sequence: TGCGCCAGCAGCTTGGTTGGGGGGACGGTCCCAGATACGCAGTATTTT.

The gene calls are TRBV2 and TRBJ1-1; 11 bases match TRBD1. Trimming took 7 bases from V and 7 from J; bases not matched to a gene: 8. This CDR3 contains 14 residues. The germline gives CDR1 SNHLY, CDR2 FYNNEI. The CDR3 nucleotides read TGTGCCAGCACGGGACAGGGGGAGGTGGGTGAAGCTTTCTTT. Translating gives CASTGQGEVGEAFF.

This chain links TRBV6-6 with TRBJ1-3; possibly TRBD1 for D (6 bases). CDR3 size: 12 residues. Looked up from germline, CDR1 is MNHNY and CDR2 is SVGAGI (reference sequence). Trimming removed 6 bases at V and 4 bases at J, with 7 bases between. CDR3 sequence: CASSGQGNTIYF. In DNA form, the CDR3 reads TGTGCCAGCAGCGGACAGGGAAACACCATATATTTT.